Following are 17 T cell receptor beta chains from one sample sequenced in a study of blood T cell repertoires in COVID-19. The data were produced by immunoSEQ multiplex PCR, yet TCRdb's version contains in-frame clones alone and is incomplete. Seen here are about 36,000 clones, approximately 80% observed once, and the top ten hold 2%. Sequencing was done on a sample of peripheral blood. These receptors were collected from a man in his fifties or sixties with active COVID-19.

V gene TRBV19 combines with J gene TRBJ1-2, with D possibly TRBD1 on 5 matching bases. The V end lost 2 bases, the J end lost 3 bases, and 10 bases lay between the germline ends. CDR1 and CDR2 from the germline V gene are LNHDA and SQIVND (reference sequence). This CDR3 has 14 amino acids. CDR3 sequence reads: CASSISQGYYGYTF. The DNA of the CDR3 is TGTGCCAGTAGTATATCCCAGGGCTACTATGGCTACACCTTC.

The genes are TRBV6-2 or TRBV6-3 and TRBJ1-1, with a weak D call TRBD1 (6 bases). V lost 2 bases, J lost 0 bases, and 13 bases lay in between. The CDR3 covers 16 residues. The germline V gene encodes CDR1 MNHEY and CDR2 SVGEGT. As DNA, the CDR3 is TGTGCCAGCAGTTACCGCACAGGGAATGTGAACACTGAAGCTTTCTTT. This encodes CASSYRTGNVNTEAFF.

This chain joins TRBV28 and TRBJ1-3, with 8 nucleotides matching TRBD1. The CDR3 runs to 17 residues. The ends lost 7 bases at V and 0 bases at J; junction bases unmatched: 11. Germline V CDR1 and CDR2: MDHEN, SYDVKM. The CDR3 here is CASTLLPGTGSGNTIYF. The CDR3 nucleotides are TGTGCCAGCACCCTACTCCCCGGGACAGGCTCTGGAAACACCATATATTTT.

The chain carries TRBV7-2 and TRBJ2-3; 7 positions agree with TRBD2. V shed 5 bases and J 7 bases; nucleotides not matched to a gene: 12. Germline V lookup: CDR1 SGHTA, CDR2 FQGNSA. This CDR3 has 15 amino acids. CDR3 coding DNA: TGTGCCAGCAGCCCTCAAGGTGGGGGGGTGAATACGCAGTATTTT. The encoded protein is CASSPQGGGVNTQYF.

CDR3 protein: CASSFSGRSSYEQYF. CDR3 sequence (DNA): TGTGCCAGCAGTTTTAGCGGGCGCAGCTCCTACGAGCAGTACTTC. The chain carries TRBV6-5 and TRBJ2-7, with 7 bases identical to TRBD2. Trimming took 4 bases from V and 0 from J; bases not matched to a gene: 6. This CDR3 region has 15 residues. Germline CDR1 MNHEY, CDR2 SVGAGI.

This chain connects TRBV10-1 to TRBJ2-2, with TRBD1 matching over 9 bases. V lost 6 bases, J lost 1 base, and 0 bases stayed unmatched. The CDR3 is 14 amino acids. The germline V gene has CDR1 WNHNN and CDR2 SYGVQD (reference sequence). As DNA, the CDR3 is TGCGCCAGCAGGGGACAGGGGAACACCGGGGAGCTGTTTTTT. It yields the protein CASRGQGNTGELFF.

The J gene is TRBJ1-2, the V gene TRBV21-1; the D call in the table, TRBD1, was not verified against the DNA. TRBV21-1 is termed a pseudogene. There are 14 residues in the CDR3. The CDR3 bases are TGTGCCAGCAGCAAAGGGGCAGGGGACTATGGCTACACCTTC. The encoded protein is CASSKGAGDYGYTF.

The chain uses TRBV27 and TRBJ2-7; 8 nucleotides match TRBD1. Germline V gene lookup returns CDR1 MNHEY and CDR2 SMNVEV (reference sequence). This CDR3 is 14 amino acids long. V trimming: 5 bases; J trimming: 2 bases; junction bases outside the gene matches: 5. CDR3 in DNA: TGTGCCAGCAGTCCCCGACAGGGGACCTACGAGCAGTACTTC. Its protein is CASSPRQGTYEQYF.

The chain combines TRBV29-1 with TRBJ2-7, with TRBD1 as a possible D gene (5 bases). Per germline, CDR1 SQVTM and CDR2 ANQGSEA. The V end lost 4 bases, the J end lost 5 bases, and 12 bases lay between the germline ends. The CDR3 is made up of 12 amino acids. The CDR3 spells CSVGVAGNEQYF. The DNA for the CDR3 is TGCAGCGTTGGGGTTGCAGGGAACGAGCAGTACTTC.

This clone appeared once. The gene calls are TRBV7-2 and TRBJ2-7; 13 bases agree with TRBD2. The germline V gene has CDR1 SGHTA and CDR2 FQGNSA. The trim removed 4 bases at V and 4 bases at J, leaving 10 bases unmatched. The CDR3 totals 17 residues. The CDR3 DNA reads TGTGCCAGCAGCTCTAGGGGACTAGCGGGAATGTCGTACGAGCAGTACTTC. As protein: CASSSRGLAGMSYEQYF.

The gene calls are TRBV6-2 or TRBV6-3 and TRBJ1-1, with D possibly being TRBD1 (5 bases). Germline V lookup: CDR1 MNHEY, CDR2 SVGEGT. Trimming pared 6 bases from V and 5 bases from J, leaving 19 bases between. The CDR3 consists of 15 residues. CDR3 amino acids: CASSPDPDRRTEAFF. The CDR3 nucleotides read TGTGCCAGCAGCCCAGACCCCGACAGACGGACTGAAGCTTTCTTT.

The rearrangement links TRBV4-2 to TRBJ2-5; weak D call: TRBD2 (5 bases). Trimming removed 0 bases from V and 0 bases from J, with 14 bases in between. Germline lookup yields CDR1 LGHNA and CDR2 YNFKEQ. The CDR3 is 17 residues long. The CDR3 loop is CASSQEEVARYQETQYF. The CDR3 region has the DNA TGTGCCAGCAGCCAAGAGGAGGTAGCCCGGTACCAAGAGACCCAGTACTTC.

This clone occurred once. The chain recombines TRBV10-3 with TRBJ1-1, with a weak D call TRBD1 (6 bases). The germline gives CDR1 ENHRY, CDR2 SYGVKD. This CDR3 region has 13 residues. V gave up 8 bases and J gave up 1 base, with 11 bases separating them. CDR3 loop: CAIVAGANTEAFF. In DNA form, the CDR3 reads TGTGCCATCGTAGCAGGGGCGAACACTGAAGCTTTCTTT.

V gene TRBV4-1 combines with J gene TRBJ1-2; D remains unclear. Germline values: CDR1 MGHRA, CDR2 YSYEKL. CDR3 size: 12 residues. V was pared by 4 bases and J by 6 bases, with 9 bases between. CDR3 residues: CASSRGLDGYTF. DNA for the CDR3: TGCGCCAGCAGCCGAGGACTGGATGGCTACACCTTC.

This clone was counted once. The chain uses TRBV28 and TRBJ2-5, with TRBD1 matching over 7 bases. The CDR3 totals 14 residues. From germline, CDR1 is MDHEN and CDR2 SYDVKM. Germline trimming cut 3 bases from V and 5 bases from J; bases unmatched to any gene: 6. This CDR3 is CASSLVGGRETQYF. In DNA, the CDR3 is TGTGCCAGCAGTTTGGTAGGGGGCCGGGAGACCCAGTACTTC.

The chain joins TRBV6-6 to TRBJ1-6; D not certain. V lost 6 bases to trimming and J lost 6 bases, with 6 bases between them. The CDR3 has 12 residues. CDR1 and CDR2 from the germline V gene are MNHNY and SVGAGI (reference sequence). The CDR3 DNA reads as TGTGCCAGCAGCCTGGCTAATTCACCCCTCCACTTT. As protein: CASSLANSPLHF.

This chain links TRBV7-9 with TRBJ1-1; D uncertain. Germline CDR1 and CDR2: SEHNR and FQNEAQ (reference sequence). The CDR3 consists of 11 residues. Deletions cut 5 bases from V and 11 bases from J, with 12 bases between. The CDR3 here is CASSAQVAAFF. Here the CDR3 DNA reads TGTGCCAGCAGCGCCCAGGTGGCGGCTTTCTTT.